The next 2 T cell receptor beta chains were all read from a single sample in a study of CD8 T cells in ankylosing spondylitis. A single record per CDR3 protein comes from TCRdb applying MiXCR to the 5' RACE reads. The sample records over 450,000 distinct CDR3 sequences, roughly 13% being singletons. These receptors' targets are unknown. General study points: Ankylosing spondylitis blood appeared to be characterized by a TCR beta motif of eight highly homologous variants.

Material: blood, either unsorted or a sorted T cell fraction (not recorded which). The receptors come from a male donor with ankylosing spondylitis.

This clonotype showed up many times. V is TRBV6-2 or TRBV6-3 and J is TRBJ2-7; D not resolved. CDR1 is MNHEY, CDR2 SVGEGT, per germline. V was pared by 4 bases and J by 1 base, with 5 bases between. This CDR3 spans 12 amino acids. CDR3 amino acids: CASSSLSYEQYF. The CDR3 DNA reads as TGTGCCAGCAGTTCCCTTTCCTACGAGCAGTACTTC.

This clonotype was detected only a few times. This sequence joins TRBV6-1 and TRBJ2-7; TRBD2 matches 8 bases. Trimming removed 5 bases from V and 5 bases from J; junction bases left unmatched: 8. The V gene's germline CDR1 is MNHNS and CDR2 SASEGT. The CDR3 length is 14 residues. The CDR3 loop is CASSRGGWGDEQYV. CDR3 coding DNA: TGTGCCAGCAGTCGGGGGGGGTGGGGTGACGAGCAGTACGTC.